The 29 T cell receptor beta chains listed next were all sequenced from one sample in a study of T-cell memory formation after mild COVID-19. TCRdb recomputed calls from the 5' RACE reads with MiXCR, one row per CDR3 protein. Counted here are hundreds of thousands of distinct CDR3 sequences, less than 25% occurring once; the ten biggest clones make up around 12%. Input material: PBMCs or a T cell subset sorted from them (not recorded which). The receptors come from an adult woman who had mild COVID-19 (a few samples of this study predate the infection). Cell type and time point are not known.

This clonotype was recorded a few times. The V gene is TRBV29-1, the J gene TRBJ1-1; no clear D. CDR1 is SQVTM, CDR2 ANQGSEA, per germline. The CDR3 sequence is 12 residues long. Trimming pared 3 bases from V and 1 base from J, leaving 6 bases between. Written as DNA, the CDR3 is TGCAGCGTTGAGGTATGGAACACTGAAGCTTTCTTT. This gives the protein CSVEVWNTEAFF.

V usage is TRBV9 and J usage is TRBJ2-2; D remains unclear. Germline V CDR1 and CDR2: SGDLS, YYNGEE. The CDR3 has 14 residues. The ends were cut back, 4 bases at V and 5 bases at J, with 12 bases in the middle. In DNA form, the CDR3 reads TGTGCCAGCAGCACCCCTGACGGAACCGGGGAGCTGTTTTTT. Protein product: CASSTPDGTGELFF.

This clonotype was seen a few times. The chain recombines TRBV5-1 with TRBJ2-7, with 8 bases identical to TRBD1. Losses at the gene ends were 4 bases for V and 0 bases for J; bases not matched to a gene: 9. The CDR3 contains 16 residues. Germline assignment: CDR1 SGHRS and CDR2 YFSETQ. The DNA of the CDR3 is TGCGCCAGCAGCCTGGGACGGACAGGGAGCTCCTACGAGCAGTACTTC. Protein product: CASSLGRTGSSYEQYF. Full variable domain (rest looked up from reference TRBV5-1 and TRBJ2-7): KAGVTQTPRYLIKTRGQQVTLSCSPISGHRSVSWYQQTPGQGLQFLFEYFSETQRNKGNFPGRFSGRQFSNSRSEMNVSTLELGDSALYLCASSLGRTGSSYEQYFGPGTRLTVT.

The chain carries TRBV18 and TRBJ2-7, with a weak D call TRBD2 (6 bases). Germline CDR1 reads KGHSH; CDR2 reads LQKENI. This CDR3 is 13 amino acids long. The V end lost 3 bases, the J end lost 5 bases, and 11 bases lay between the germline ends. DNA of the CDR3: TGTGCCAGCTCACCCCTCGGGAGAGACGAGCAGTACTTC. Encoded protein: CASSPLGRDEQYF.

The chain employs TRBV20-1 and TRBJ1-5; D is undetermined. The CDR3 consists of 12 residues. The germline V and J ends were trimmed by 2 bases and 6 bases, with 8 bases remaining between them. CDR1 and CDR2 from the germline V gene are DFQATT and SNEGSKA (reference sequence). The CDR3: CSARSGGQPQHF. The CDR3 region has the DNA TGCAGTGCTAGATCAGGAGGTCAGCCCCAGCATTTT.

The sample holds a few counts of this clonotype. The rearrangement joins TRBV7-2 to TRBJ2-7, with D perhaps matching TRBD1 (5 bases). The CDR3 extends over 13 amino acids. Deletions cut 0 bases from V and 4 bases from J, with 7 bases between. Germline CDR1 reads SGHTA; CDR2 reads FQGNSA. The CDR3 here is CASSLARQYEQYF. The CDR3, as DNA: TGTGCCAGCAGCTTAGCGCGACAGTACGAGCAGTACTTC. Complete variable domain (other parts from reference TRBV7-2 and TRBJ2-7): GAGVSQSPSNKVTEKGKDVELRCDPISGHTALYWYRQSLGQGLEFLIYFQGNSAPDKSGLPSDRFSAERTGGSVSTLTIQRTQQEDSAVYLCASSLARQYEQYFGPGTRLTVT.

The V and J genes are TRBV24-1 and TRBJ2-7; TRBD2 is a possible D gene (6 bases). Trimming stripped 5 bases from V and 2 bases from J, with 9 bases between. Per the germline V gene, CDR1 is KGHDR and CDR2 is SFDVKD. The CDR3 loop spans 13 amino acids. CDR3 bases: TGTGCCACCAGTGCAGGAGGGCCCTACGAGCAGTACTTC. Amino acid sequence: CATSAGGPYEQYF.

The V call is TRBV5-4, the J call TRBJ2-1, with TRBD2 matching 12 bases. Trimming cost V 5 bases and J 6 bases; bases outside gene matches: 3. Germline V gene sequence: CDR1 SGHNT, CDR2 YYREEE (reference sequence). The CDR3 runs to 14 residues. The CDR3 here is CASRSLAGGNEQFF. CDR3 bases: TGTGCCAGCAGATCACTAGCGGGAGGCAATGAGCAGTTCTTC.

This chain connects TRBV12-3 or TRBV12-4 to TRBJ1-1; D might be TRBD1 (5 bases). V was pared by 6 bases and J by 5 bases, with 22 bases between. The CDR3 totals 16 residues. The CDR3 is CASSRDFGAGTTEAFF. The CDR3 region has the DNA TGTGCCAGCAGCCGGGATTTTGGGGCGGGGACGACTGAAGCTTTCTTT.

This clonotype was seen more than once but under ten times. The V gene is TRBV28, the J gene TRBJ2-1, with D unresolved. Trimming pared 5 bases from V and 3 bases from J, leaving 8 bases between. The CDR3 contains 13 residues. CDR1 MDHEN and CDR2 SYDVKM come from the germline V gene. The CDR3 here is CASSGQYYNEQFF. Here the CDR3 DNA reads TGTGCCAGCAGTGGGCAGTACTACAATGAGCAGTTCTTC.

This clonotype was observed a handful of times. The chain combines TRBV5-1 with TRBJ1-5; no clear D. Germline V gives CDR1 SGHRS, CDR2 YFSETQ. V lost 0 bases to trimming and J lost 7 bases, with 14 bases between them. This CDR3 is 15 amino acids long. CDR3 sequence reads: CASSLGVGGRQPQHF. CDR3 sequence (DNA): TGCGCCAGCAGCTTGGGGGTCGGCGGGAGGCAGCCCCAGCATTTT.

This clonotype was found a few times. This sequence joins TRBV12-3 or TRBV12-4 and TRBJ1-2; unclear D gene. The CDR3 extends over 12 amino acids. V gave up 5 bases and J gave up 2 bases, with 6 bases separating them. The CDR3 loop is CASSLRNYGYTF. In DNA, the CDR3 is TGTGCCAGCAGTCTCCGGAACTATGGCTACACCTTC.

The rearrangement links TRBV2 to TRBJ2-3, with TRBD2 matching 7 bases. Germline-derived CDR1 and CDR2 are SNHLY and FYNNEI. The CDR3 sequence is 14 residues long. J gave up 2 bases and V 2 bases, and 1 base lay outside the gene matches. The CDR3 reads CASSELADTDTQYF. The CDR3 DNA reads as TGTGCCAGCAGTGAACTAGCGGACACAGATACGCAGTATTTT.

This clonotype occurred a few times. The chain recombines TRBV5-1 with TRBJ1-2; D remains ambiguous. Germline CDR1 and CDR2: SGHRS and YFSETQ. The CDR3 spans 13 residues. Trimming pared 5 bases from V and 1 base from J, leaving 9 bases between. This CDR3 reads CASSGGNNYGYTF. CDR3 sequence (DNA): TGCGCCAGCAGTGGAGGGAATAACTATGGCTACACCTTC.

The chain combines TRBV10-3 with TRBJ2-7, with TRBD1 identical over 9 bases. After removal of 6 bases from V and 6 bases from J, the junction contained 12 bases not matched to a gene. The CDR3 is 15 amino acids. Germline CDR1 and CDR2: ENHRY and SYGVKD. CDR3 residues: CAIRGDRDSRVEQYF. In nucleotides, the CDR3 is TGTGCCATCAGGGGGGACAGGGACTCCCGAGTCGAGCAGTACTTC.

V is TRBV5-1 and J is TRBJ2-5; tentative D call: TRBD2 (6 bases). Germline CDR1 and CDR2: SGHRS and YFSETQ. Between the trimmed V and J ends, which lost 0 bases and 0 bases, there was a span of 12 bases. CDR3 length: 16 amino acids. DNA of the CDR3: TGCGCCAGCAGCTTGGGGGTAGCGGCCAACCAAGAGACCCAGTACTTC. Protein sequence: CASSLGVAANQETQYF.

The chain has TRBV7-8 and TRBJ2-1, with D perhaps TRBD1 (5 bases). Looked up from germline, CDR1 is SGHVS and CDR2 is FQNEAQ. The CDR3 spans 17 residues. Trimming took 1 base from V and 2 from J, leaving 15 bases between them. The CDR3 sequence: CASSLVVTAPTYNEQFF. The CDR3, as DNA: TGTGCCAGCAGCTTAGTAGTGACAGCACCTACCTACAATGAGCAGTTCTTC.

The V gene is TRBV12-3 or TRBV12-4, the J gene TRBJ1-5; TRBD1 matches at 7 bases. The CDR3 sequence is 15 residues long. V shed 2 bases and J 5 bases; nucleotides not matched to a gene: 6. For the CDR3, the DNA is TGTGCCAGCAGTTTAATAGGACAGGAGGATCAGCCCCAGCATTTT. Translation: CASSLIGQEDQPQHF.

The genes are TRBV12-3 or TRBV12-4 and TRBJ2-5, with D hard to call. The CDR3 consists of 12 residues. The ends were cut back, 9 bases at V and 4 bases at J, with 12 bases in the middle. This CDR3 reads CASTVVPETQYF. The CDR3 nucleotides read TGTGCCAGTACAGTTGTACCAGAGACCCAGTACTTC.

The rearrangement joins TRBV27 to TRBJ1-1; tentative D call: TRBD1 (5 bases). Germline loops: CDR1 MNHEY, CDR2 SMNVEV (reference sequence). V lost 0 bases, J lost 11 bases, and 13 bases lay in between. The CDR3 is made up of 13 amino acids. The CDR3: CASSLSKRAGAFF. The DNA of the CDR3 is TGTGCCAGCAGTTTATCGAAGAGGGCAGGGGCTTTCTTT.

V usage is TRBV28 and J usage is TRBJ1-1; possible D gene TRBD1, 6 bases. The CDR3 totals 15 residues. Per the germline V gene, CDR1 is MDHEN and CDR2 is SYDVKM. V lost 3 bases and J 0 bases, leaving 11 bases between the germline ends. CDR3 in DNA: TGTGCCAGCAGTTTGCTACAGGGCTTGAACACTGAAGCTTTCTTT. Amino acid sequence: CASSLLQGLNTEAFF. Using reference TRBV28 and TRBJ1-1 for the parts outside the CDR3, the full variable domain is DVKVTQSSRYLVKRTGEKVFLECVQDMDHENMFWYRQDPGLGLRLIYFSYDVKMKEKGDIPEGYSVSREKKERFSLILESASTNQTSMYLCASSLLQGLNTEAFFGQGTRLTVV.

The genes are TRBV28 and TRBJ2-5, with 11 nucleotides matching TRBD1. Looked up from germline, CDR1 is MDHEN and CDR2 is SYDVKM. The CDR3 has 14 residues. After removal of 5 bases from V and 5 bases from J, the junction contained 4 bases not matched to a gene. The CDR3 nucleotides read TGTGCCAGCAGTGGACAGGGGGCGGTTGAGACCCAGTACTTC. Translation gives CASSGQGAVETQYF. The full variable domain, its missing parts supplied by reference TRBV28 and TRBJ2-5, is DVKVTQSSRYLVKRTGEKVFLECVQDMDHENMFWYRQDPGLGLRLIYFSYDVKMKEKGDIPEGYSVSREKKERFSLILESASTNQTSMYLCASSGQGAVETQYFGPGTRLLVL.

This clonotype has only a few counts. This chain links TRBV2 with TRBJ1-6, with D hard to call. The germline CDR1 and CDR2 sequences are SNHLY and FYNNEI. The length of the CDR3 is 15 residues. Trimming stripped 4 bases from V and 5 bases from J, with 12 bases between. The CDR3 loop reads CASSVRVVHNSPLHF. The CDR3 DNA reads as TGTGCCAGCAGTGTACGGGTCGTCCATAATTCACCCCTCCACTTT.

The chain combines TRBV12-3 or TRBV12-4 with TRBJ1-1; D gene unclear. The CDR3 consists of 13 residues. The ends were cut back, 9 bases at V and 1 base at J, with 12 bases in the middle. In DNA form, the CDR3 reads TGTGCCAGAGACTCTTCGAGGAACACTGAAGCTTTCTTT. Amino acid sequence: CARDSSRNTEAFF.

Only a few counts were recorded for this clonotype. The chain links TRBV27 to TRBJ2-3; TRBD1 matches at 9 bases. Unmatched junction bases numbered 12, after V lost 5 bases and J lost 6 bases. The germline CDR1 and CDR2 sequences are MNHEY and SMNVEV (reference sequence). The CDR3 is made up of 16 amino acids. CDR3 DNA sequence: TGTGCCAGCAGTACCCTTGGGGGACAGGGAACGGATACGCAGTATTTT. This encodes CASSTLGGQGTDTQYF.

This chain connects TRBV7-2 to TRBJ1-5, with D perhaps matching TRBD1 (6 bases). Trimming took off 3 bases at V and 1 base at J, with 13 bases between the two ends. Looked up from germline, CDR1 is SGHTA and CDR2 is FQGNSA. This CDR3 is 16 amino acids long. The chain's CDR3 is CASSFKGQGSNQPQHF. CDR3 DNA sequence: TGTGCCAGCAGCTTTAAGGGGCAGGGGAGCAATCAGCCCCAGCATTTT.

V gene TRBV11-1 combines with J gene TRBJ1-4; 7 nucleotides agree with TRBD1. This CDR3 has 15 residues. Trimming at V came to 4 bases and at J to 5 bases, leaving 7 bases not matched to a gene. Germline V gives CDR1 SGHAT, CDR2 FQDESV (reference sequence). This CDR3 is CASSSGDSRNEKLFF. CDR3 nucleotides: TGTGCCAGCAGCTCGGGGGACAGTCGGAATGAAAAACTGTTTTTT.

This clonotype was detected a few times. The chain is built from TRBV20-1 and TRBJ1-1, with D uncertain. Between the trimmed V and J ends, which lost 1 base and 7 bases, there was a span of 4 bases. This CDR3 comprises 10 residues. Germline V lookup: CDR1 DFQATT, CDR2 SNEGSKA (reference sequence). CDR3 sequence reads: CSARGLEAFF. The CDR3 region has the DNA TGCAGTGCTAGAGGCCTTGAAGCTTTCTTT.

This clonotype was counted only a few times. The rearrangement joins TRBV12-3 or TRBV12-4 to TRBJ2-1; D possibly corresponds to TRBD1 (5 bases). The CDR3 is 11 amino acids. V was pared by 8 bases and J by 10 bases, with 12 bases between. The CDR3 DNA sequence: TGTGCCAGCGGGGCCACCCCCGAGCAGTTCTTC. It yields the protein CASGATPEQFF.